Following are 31 T cell receptor beta chains from one sample sequenced in a study of T cells in Graves' hyperthyroidism and ophthalmopathy. What was amplified from RNA transcripts were TCR beta CDR3 regions. During a first-round RT-PCR of the TCR CDR3, the HTBI primer set was used. One entry per CDR3 protein, called by TCRdb with MiXCR from the multiplex PCR reads. The sample has some 800,000 distinct CDR3 sequences; around 39% are singletons. Sequenced input: blood. The receptors derive from a man aged 18-30 years with Graves' hyperthyroidism.

V usage is TRBV12-3 or TRBV12-4 and J usage is TRBJ1-6, with D uncertain. The CDR3 runs to 16 residues. V lost 7 bases, J lost 7 bases, and 20 bases lay in between. Here the CDR3 DNA reads TGTGCCAGCACCCCCAGCCCACGGGGAGGAAATTCACCCCTCCACTTT. Translation: CASTPSPRGGNSPLHF.

This clonotype was detected only once. This could be a read error, since a much larger clone is one nucleotide away. V usage is TRBV29-1 and J usage is TRBJ2-7, with D unclear. Per germline, CDR1 SQVTM and CDR2 ANQGSEA. CDR3 length: 13 residues. CDR3 bases: TGCAGCGTCACTACGTCAGTTTCCTACGAGCGGTACTTC. This codes for CSVTTSVSYERYF.

The V call is TRBV5-6, the J call TRBJ2-7; 11 bases are shared with TRBD2. After removal of 4 bases from V and 9 bases from J, the junction contained 15 bases not matched to a gene. This CDR3 comprises 16 residues. CDR1 and CDR2 from the germline V gene are SGHDT and YYEEEE. The DNA for the CDR3 is TGTGCCAGCAGCGCGACGCCGGGACTAGCGGCACCGGGGCAGTACTTC. This sequence encodes CASSATPGLAAPGQYF.

As regards this clonotype: A much bigger clone sits one base away, suggesting this may be a read error. This sequence joins TRBV25-1 and TRBJ2-2; no reliable D call. V dropped 10 bases and J dropped 0 bases, with 3 bases sitting between them. Looked up from germline, CDR1 is MGHDK and CDR2 is SYGVNS. The CDR3 loop spans 11 amino acids. DNA for the CDR3: TGTGCCACCGCGAACACCGGGGAGCTGTTTTTT. Translating it yields CATANTGELFF. The variable domain in full, with the rest retrieved from reference TRBV25-1 and TRBJ2-2, is EADIYQTPRYLVIGTGKKITLECSQTMGHDKMYWYQQDPGMELHLIHYSYGVNSTEKGDLSSESTVSRIRTEHFPLTLESARPSHTSQYLCATANTGELFFGEGSRLTVL.

In its sample, this clonotype was seen a few times. The chain has TRBV7-9 and TRBJ1-1, with D hard to call. Germline V CDR1 and CDR2: SEHNR, FQNEAQ (reference sequence). V shed 2 bases and J shed 4 bases, with 11 bases lying between them. This CDR3 has 14 amino acids. CDR3 protein: CASSLPQFGTEAFF. DNA of the CDR3: TGTGCCAGCAGCTTACCACAGTTTGGCACTGAAGCTTTCTTT. Full variable domain (rest looked up from reference TRBV7-9 and TRBJ1-1): DTGVSQNPRHKITKRGQNVTFRCDPISEHNRLYWYRQTLGQGPEFLTYFQNEAQLEKSRLLSDRFSAERPKGSFSTLEIQRTEQGDSAMYLCASSLPQFGTEAFFGQGTRLTVV.

This clonotype has only a few counts. A read error may be the cause here, since a much bigger clone is one base away. This chain links TRBV25-1 with TRBJ2-5; D ambiguous. V lost 3 bases and J 5 bases, leaving 10 bases between the germline ends. The CDR3 covers 13 residues. The germline gives CDR1 MGHDK, CDR2 SYGVNS. Here the CDR3 reads CASSEVTVETQYF. CDR3 coding DNA: TGTGCCAGCAGTGAGGTCACGGTCGAGACCCAGTACTTC.

This chain joins TRBV7-3 and TRBJ1-5; the D gene is possibly TRBD1 (5 bases). Germline V gene lookup returns CDR1 SGHTA and CDR2 FQGTGA. The germline V and J ends were trimmed by 2 bases and 1 base, with 15 bases remaining between them. The CDR3 covers 17 residues. The DNA of the CDR3 is TGTGCCAGCAGCTTATTTCAGGGTGGGGGGAGCAATCAGCCCCAGCATTTT. Protein product: CASSLFQGGGSNQPQHF.

This clonotype has at least ten counts. This chain joins TRBV7-6 and TRBJ1-1; D is undetermined. Germline V gives CDR1 SGHVS, CDR2 FNYEAQ. The CDR3 loop spans 13 amino acids. Trimming removed 4 bases from V and 4 bases from J, with 10 bases in between. In nucleotides, the CDR3 is TGTGCCAGCAGCTCTCCCGAGGGCACTGAAGCTTTCTTT. This codes for CASSSPEGTEAFF.

This chain uses TRBV11-2 with TRBJ2-5; 12 nucleotides agree with TRBD2. The germline CDR1 and CDR2 sequences are SGHAT and FQNNGV. J gave up 2 bases and V 4 bases, and 5 bases lay outside the gene matches. CDR3 size: 16 residues. CDR3 sequence (DNA): TGTGCCAGCAGCTGGTTACTAGCGGGGGGACAAGAGACCCAGTACTTC. It specifies CASSWLLAGGQETQYF.

Many counts were recorded for this clonotype. One end of the junction is discordant with germline, which a read error may explain. This chain uses TRBV12-3 or TRBV12-4 with TRBJ1-1; D is uncertain. This CDR3 is built from 11 residues. Here the CDR3 reads CASSLSGEAFF. CDR3 bases: TGCGCCAGCAGCTTGTCGGGGGAAGCTTTCTTT.

This clonotype showed up many times. The chain couples TRBV7-8 to TRBJ1-5; no firm D call. There are 12 residues in the CDR3. Looked up from germline, CDR1 is SGHVS and CDR2 is FQNEAQ. V lost 1 base to trimming and J lost 6 bases, with 4 bases between them. CDR3 DNA: TGTGCCAGCAGCTTAGAACTTCAGCCCCAGCATTTT. It encodes CASSLELQPQHF.

The genes are TRBV9 and TRBJ1-5; the D gene is possibly TRBD1 (5 bases). The CDR3 is made up of 16 amino acids. V gave up 5 bases and J gave up 3 bases, with 18 bases separating them. CDR1 is SGDLS and CDR2 is YYNGEE in the germline V gene. The CDR3 sequence is CASSLSGTHLNQPQHF. The CDR3 DNA follows: TGTGCCAGCAGTTTGTCAGGGACCCACCTCAATCAGCCCCAGCATTTT.

This clonotype has just one count. A read error is possible here, since a much larger clone lies one base away. CDR3 sequence (DNA): TGTGCCAGCAGGTTAGGGGTGGAGGCGGAGGCCCAGTACTTC. Translation gives CASRLGVEAEAQYF. The rearrangement uses TRBV13 and TRBJ2-5; perhaps D is TRBD1 or TRBD2 (5 bases each). CDR1 and CDR2 (germline): PRHDT, FYEKMQ (reference sequence). The CDR3 spans 14 residues.

A single count supports this clonotype. The chain joins TRBV6-5 to TRBJ1-1; TRBD1 matches 7 bases. The V segment lost 0 bases and the J segment 1 base; nucleotides outside the gene matches: 8. CDR1 and CDR2 from the germline V gene are MNHEY and SVGAGI. This CDR3 comprises 17 residues. The DNA for the CDR3 is TGTGCCAGCAGTTACTCGGCTCTGCCAGGGGGGAACACTGAAGCTTTCTTT. This translates into CASSYSALPGGNTEAFF.

V gene TRBV9 combines with J gene TRBJ2-5, with TRBD2 matching over 14 bases. Germline V gives CDR1 SGDLS, CDR2 YYNGEE. This CDR3 contains 17 residues. Losses at the gene ends were 4 bases for V and 5 bases for J; bases not matched to a gene: 10. The CDR3 sequence is CASSLRPGLAGDETQYF. The DNA for the CDR3 is TGTGCCAGCAGCCTCCGACCGGGACTAGCGGGAGATGAGACCCAGTACTTC.

This clonotype was counted at least ten times. The chain has TRBV7-8 and TRBJ2-7; no clear D gene. V lost 4 bases to trimming and J lost 5 bases, with 12 bases between them. CDR3 length: 13 residues. The germline V gene encodes CDR1 SGHVS and CDR2 FQNEAQ. As DNA, the CDR3 is TGTGCCAGCAGCTCTGGACCCTTCGACGAGCAGTACTTC. Translation: CASSSGPFDEQYF.

The rearrangement links TRBV9 to TRBJ2-1, with D maybe TRBD2 (6 bases). The ends were cut back, 4 bases at V and 4 bases at J, with 15 bases in the middle. There are 15 residues in the CDR3. Germline CDR1 is SGDLS and CDR2 is YYNGEE. This chain's CDR3 is CASSPTHSGYNEQFF. The CDR3 nucleotides are TGTGCCAGCAGCCCAACCCATAGCGGTTACAATGAGCAGTTCTTC.

This clonotype was counted between two and nine times. The chain links TRBV7-6 to TRBJ2-5, with 7 bases that match TRBD2. In germline, CDR1 is SGHVS, CDR2 FNYEAQ. This CDR3 comprises 15 residues. Trimming removed 2 bases from V and 5 bases from J; junction bases left unmatched: 8. CDR3 DNA sequence: TGTGCCAGCAGCTTATGGGCTAGCGGTAAGGAGACCCAGTACTTC. This codes for CASSLWASGKETQYF.

The genes are TRBV24-1 and TRBJ2-7, with unresolved D. Trimming left V 11 bases short and J 5 bases short, with 18 bases between. This CDR3 has 13 amino acids. Germline loops: CDR1 KGHDR, CDR2 SFDVKD. The CDR3 DNA is TGTGCCAGCAAGCCAGGAGACGTTGACGAGCAGTACTTC. Its protein product is CASKPGDVDEQYF.

This clonotype was recorded many times. This rearrangement joins TRBV24-1 to TRBJ2-2, with D possibly matching TRBD1 (6 bases). V lost 2 bases to trimming and J lost 6 bases, with 6 bases between them. The CDR3 loop spans 13 amino acids. Germline CDR1 KGHDR, CDR2 SFDVKD. The DNA of the CDR3 is TGTGCCACCAGTGATTCAGGGGCCGGGGAGCTGTTTTTT. Protein sequence: CATSDSGAGELFF.

A single count supports this clonotype. This sequence may be a read error, since a much larger clone differs from it by one base. V is TRBV10-3 and J is TRBJ1-4, with D perhaps matching TRBD1 (5 bases). The germline CDR1 and CDR2 sequences are ENHRY and SYGVKD. The CDR3 is 15 amino acids. The CDR3 spells CAISDKGRANEKLLF. CDR3 coding DNA: TGTGCCATCAGTGATAAGGGACGGGCTAATGAAAAACTGCTTTTT.

Here the CDR3 reads CASSERLAGASSYEQYF. CDR3 DNA sequence: TGTGCCAGCAGTGAAAGACTAGCGGGGGCCTCCTCCTACGAGCAGTACTTC. This sequence joins TRBV9 and TRBJ2-7; TRBD2 matches at 12 bases. The V segment lost 5 bases and the J segment 0 bases; nucleotides outside the gene matches: 9. CDR1 SGDLS and CDR2 YYNGEE come from the germline V gene. The CDR3 covers 17 residues. Filled out from reference TRBV9 and TRBJ2-7, the complete variable domain reads DSGVTQTPKHLITATGQRVTLRCSPRSGDLSVYWYQQSLDQGLQFLIQYYNGEERAKGNILERFSAQQFPDLHSELNLSSLELGDSALYFCASSERLAGASSYEQYFGPGTRLTVT.

This clonotype has a handful of counts. The chain carries TRBV20-1 and TRBJ2-2; the match to TRBD1 covers 7 bases. There are 14 residues in the CDR3. Per germline, CDR1 DFQATT and CDR2 SNEGSKA (reference sequence). Trimming at V came to 2 bases and at J to 4 bases, leaving 4 bases not matched to a gene. In DNA, the CDR3 is TGCAGTGCTAGAAACAGGGGTTCCACCGGGGAGCTGTTTTTT. Translation: CSARNRGSTGELFF.

The chain is built from TRBV6-5 and TRBJ1-2; D gene ambiguous. This CDR3 has 12 residues. V shed 7 bases and J shed 5 bases, with 11 bases lying between them. CDR1 is MNHEY, CDR2 SVGAGI, per germline. This chain's CDR3 is CASTAPDYGYTF. CDR3 coding DNA: TGTGCCAGCACTGCTCCTGATTATGGCTACACCTTC.

The CDR3: CSSGTGRSHSNQPQHF. DNA for the CDR3: TGCAGCAGTGGGACAGGCCGCTCCCATAGCAATCAGCCCCAGCATTTT. This chain joins TRBV29-1 and TRBJ1-5; 8 positions agree with TRBD1. The CDR3 spans 16 residues. Trimming cost V 8 bases and J 0 bases; bases outside gene matches: 12. The germline V gene has CDR1 SQVTM and CDR2 ANQGSEA.

This sequence joins TRBV5-1 and TRBJ1-1, with D unclear. CDR1 is SGHRS and CDR2 is YFSETQ in the germline V gene. Trimming pared 1 base from V and 6 bases from J, leaving 13 bases between. The CDR3 spans 14 residues. This CDR3 is CASSLRRRGAEAFF. CDR3 DNA sequence: TGCGCCAGCAGCTTGAGGAGGCGAGGCGCTGAAGCTTTCTTT.

The chain joins TRBV2 to TRBJ1-5, with 10 bases lining up with TRBD1. Trimming at V came to 6 bases and at J to 0 bases, leaving 8 bases not matched to a gene. The CDR3 has 17 amino acids. Per germline, CDR1 SNHLY and CDR2 FYNNEI. The CDR3 region is CASRRDGTGDSNQPQHF. CDR3 sequence (DNA): TGTGCCAGCAGGCGGGACGGGACAGGGGATAGCAATCAGCCCCAGCATTTT.

This clonotype has more than one count but fewer than ten. The chain uses TRBV2 and TRBJ1-6; D call uncertain. CDR1 and CDR2 from the germline V gene are SNHLY and FYNNEI. Between the trimmed V and J ends, which lost 6 bases and 7 bases, there was a span of 16 bases. This CDR3 has 15 residues. CDR3 residues: CASSLGRVWNSPLHF. CDR3 DNA: TGTGCCAGCAGCTTGGGAAGGGTTTGGAATTCACCCCTCCACTTT.

This clonotype was seen only a few times. This chain links TRBV7-9 with TRBJ2-2, with 9 bases matching TRBD1. The CDR3 is made up of 15 amino acids. Germline CDR1 is SEHNR and CDR2 is FQNEAQ (reference sequence). V shed 6 bases and J 5 bases; nucleotides not matched to a gene: 7. CDR3 sequence reads: CASRTGTGRTGELFF. The CDR3 DNA reads as TGTGCCAGCAGAACCGGGACAGGGAGGACCGGGGAGCTGTTTTTT.

The rearrangement uses TRBV29-1 and TRBJ1-1; D possibly corresponds to TRBD1 (6 bases). Germline CDR1 and CDR2: SQVTM and ANQGSEA. CDR3 length: 17 amino acids. V lost 4 bases and J 1 base, leaving 22 bases between the germline ends. CDR3 coding DNA: TGCAGCGTTGGGAGGGGGGAGTTTGGACGGAAGAACACTGAAGCTTTCTTT. Its protein is CSVGRGEFGRKNTEAFF.

In this sample, this clonotype turned up a few times. The J gene is TRBJ2-7, the V gene TRBV19; D possibly corresponds to TRBD1 (5 bases). The CDR3 sequence is 15 residues long. Trimming pared 9 bases from V and 2 bases from J, leaving 20 bases between. Germline CDR1 is LNHDA and CDR2 is SQIVND (reference sequence). The chain's CDR3 is CASSLAQGATYEQYF. In DNA, the CDR3 is TGTGCCAGCAGCTTGGCCCAGGGCGCAACCTACGAGCAGTACTTC.